What follows describes a single TCR beta chain. The germline gives CDR1 SGHRS, CDR2 YFSETQ. There are 16 residues in the CDR3. V gave up 4 bases and J gave up 3 bases; unmatched junction bases: 4. These data are taken from a study of blood T cell repertoires in COVID-19. Overall study context: The origin of the acute and convalescent COVID-19 samples was the United States, Italy and Spain.

Original handling: Estimated nucleated cell counts came from reference gene primer amplification. Profiling relied on immunoSEQ multiplex PCR, and the TCRdb table lists in-frame clones only, not all of them. V, J and clone size reflect that table, while D and trimming were determined from the DNA. The table records 180,000 or so clones, about 88% of them present only once. The sequenced sample was peripheral blood. The gene calls are TRBV5-1 and TRBJ2-1; TRBD2 matches at 13 bases. The sequence derives from a woman in her twenties or thirties with active or convalescent COVID-19. The CDR3 DNA is TGCGCCAGCAGCGGACTAGCGGGAGCAAACTACAATGAGCAGTTCTTC. Its translation is CASSGLAGANYNEQFF. Full variable domain (outside the CDR3, taken from reference TRBV5-1 and TRBJ2-1): KAGVTQTPRYLIKTRGQQVTLSCSPISGHRSVSWYQQTPGQGLQFLFEYFSETQRNKGNFPGRFSGRQFSNSRSEMNVSTLELGDSALYLCASSGLAGANYNEQFFGPGTRLTVL.